Detailed here is one T cell receptor beta chain. Method: immunoSEQ multiplex PCR; TCRdb's copy keeps in-frame clones and lacks some. Among 25,000 to 30,000 clones listed, roughly four fifths were seen once. The data stem from a study of lymphopenia after photon versus proton radiotherapy. Germline-derived CDR1 and CDR2 are MNHNY and SVGAGI (reference sequence). V shed 3 bases and J shed 7 bases, with 19 bases lying between them. CDR3 length equals 15 residues. The starting material was peripheral blood, obtained from a patient treated with photon-based radiotherapy. The receptor's source is a woman between 50 and 59 years old with pancreatic cancer. The chain uses TRBV6-6 and TRBJ2-7, with D perhaps TRBD2 (5 bases). The CDR3, as DNA: TGTGCCAGCAGTTATGAGGGAACTCCATCGCGTGAGCAGTACTTC. It codes for CASSYEGTPSREQYF.